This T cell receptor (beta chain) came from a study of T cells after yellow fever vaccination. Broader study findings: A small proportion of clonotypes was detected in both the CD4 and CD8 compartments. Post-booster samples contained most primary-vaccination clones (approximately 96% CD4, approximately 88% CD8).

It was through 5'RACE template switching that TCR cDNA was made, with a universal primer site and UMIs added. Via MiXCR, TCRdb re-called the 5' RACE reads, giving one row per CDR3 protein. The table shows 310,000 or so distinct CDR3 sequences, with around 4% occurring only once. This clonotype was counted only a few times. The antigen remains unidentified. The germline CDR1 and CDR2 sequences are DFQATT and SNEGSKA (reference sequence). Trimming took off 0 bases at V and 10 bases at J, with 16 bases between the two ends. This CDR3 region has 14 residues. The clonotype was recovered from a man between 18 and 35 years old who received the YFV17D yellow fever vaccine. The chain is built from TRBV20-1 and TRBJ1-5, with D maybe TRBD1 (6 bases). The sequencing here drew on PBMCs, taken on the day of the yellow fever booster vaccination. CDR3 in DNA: TGCAGTGCTAGAGATAGAGACAGGTCCTACCCCCAGCATTTT. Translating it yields CSARDRDRSYPQHF.